This T cell receptor beta chain originates from a study of T cells in narcolepsy. Sequenced by immunoSEQ multiplex PCR; TCRdb stores in-frame clones only, minus some. The sample holds 2,300 or so clones, approximately 26% seen once. By frequency in the sample, this clone is medium-sized. What it binds is unknown. CDR1 SGHTA and CDR2 FQGNSA come from the germline V gene. V shed 5 bases and J 5 bases; nucleotides not matched to a gene: 4. The CDR3 runs 15 residues. This chain links TRBV7-2 with TRBJ2-3; 13 bases agree with TRBD2. Source material: cultured CD4+ T cells from cerebrospinal fluid. The source of this sequence is a human donor with narcolepsy. The CDR3 here is CASSTSGGAEDTQYF. The DNA of the CDR3 is TGTGCCAGCAGCACTAGCGGGGGGGCAGAAGATACGCAGTATTTT.